The 12 T cell receptor beta chains below come from one sample, sequenced in a study of T cell responses to AZD1222 COVID-19 vaccine. The assay was immunoSEQ multiplex PCR, and TCRdb's table has in-frame clones only and misses some. The data show about 120,000 clones, 80% to 90% seen once. The sequenced sample was peripheral blood, obtained on day 0 of AZD1222 vaccination. The receptor set was obtained from an adult in good health.

The rearrangement uses TRBV12-3 or TRBV12-4 and TRBJ2-7; D unresolved. Trimming left V 3 bases short and J 3 bases short, with 3 bases between. The CDR3 is made up of 11 amino acids. This CDR3 reads CASSFDYEQYF. The CDR3 DNA is TGTGCCAGCAGTTTTGACTACGAGCAGTACTTC.

The chain carries TRBV19 and TRBJ2-5; TRBD2 aligns across 7 bases. V lost 7 bases to trimming and J lost 2 bases; unmatched junction nucleotides: 13. The CDR3 covers 16 residues. Looked up from germline, CDR1 is LNHDA and CDR2 is SQIVND (reference sequence). The CDR3 region is CASMGGVAAGQETQYF. The CDR3 DNA reads TGTGCCAGTATGGGAGGGGTGGCCGCGGGTCAAGAGACCCAGTACTTC. The whole variable domain, remainder taken from reference TRBV19 and TRBJ2-5, is DGGITQSPKYLFRKEGQNVTLSCEQNLNHDAMYWYRQDPGQGLRLIYYSQIVNDFQKGDIAEGYSVSREKKESFPLTVTSAQKNPTAFYLCASMGGVAAGQETQYFGPGTRLLVL.

The chain recombines TRBV7-2 with TRBJ1-5, with D perhaps TRBD1 (5 bases). Trimming removed 1 base at V and 7 bases at J, with 14 bases between. The CDR3 has 15 amino acids. Germline CDR1 and CDR2: SGHTA and FQGNSA. CDR3 sequence (DNA): TGTGCCAGCAGCTTAGAAGGGGCAGGCTGGCAGCCCCAGCATTTT. Translation: CASSLEGAGWQPQHF. The whole variable domain, filled in from reference TRBV7-2 and TRBJ1-5, reads GAGVSQSPSNKVTEKGKDVELRCDPISGHTALYWYRQSLGQGLEFLIYFQGNSAPDKSGLPSDRFSAERTGGSVSTLTIQRTQQEDSAVYLCASSLEGAGWQPQHFGDGTRLSIL.

This clone was seen once. The rearrangement joins TRBV5-1 to TRBJ2-3; 11 bases are shared with TRBD2. V shed 2 bases, J shed 0 bases, and the junction held 8 bases outside the gene matches. Germline CDR1 and CDR2: SGHRS and YFSETQ. This CDR3 spans 18 amino acids. In nucleotides, the CDR3 is TGCGCCAGCAGCTTTCAGGCTAGCGGGGGGACTAGCACAGATACGCAGTATTTT. It yields the protein CASSFQASGGTSTDTQYF.

The chain's CDR3 is CASLPGGGIREAFF. In nucleotides, the CDR3 is TGTGCCAGCCTCCCGGGCGGGGGAATTAGAGAAGCTTTCTTT. V is TRBV28 and J is TRBJ1-1; D is possibly TRBD1 (5 bases). The CDR3 is 14 amino acids. Looked up from germline, CDR1 is MDHEN and CDR2 is SYDVKM. V lost 8 bases and J 8 bases, leaving 21 bases between the germline ends.

This chain's CDR3 is CAYQGGGNTIYF. DNA for the CDR3: TGTGCCTACCAGGGTGGTGGAAACACCATATATTTT. The chain recombines TRBV30 with TRBJ1-3, with D possibly matching TRBD1 (5 bases). The CDR3 has 12 amino acids. The germline CDR1 and CDR2 sequences are GTSNPN and SVGIG (reference sequence). V was cut by 7 bases and J by 3 bases, with 10 bases left in between.

J is TRBJ1-2 and V is TRBV27, with D maybe TRBD1 (6 bases). The CDR3 loop spans 14 amino acids. The V end lost 5 bases, the J end lost 8 bases, and 18 bases lay between the germline ends. The germline V gene has CDR1 MNHEY and CDR2 SMNVEV (reference sequence). In nucleotides, the CDR3 is TGTGCCAGCAGTCCCCAGACAGGCCGGGGCGGCTACACCTTC. As protein: CASSPQTGRGGYTF.

The chain carries TRBV5-8 and TRBJ2-4; D perhaps matches TRBD1 (5 bases). The V and J ends lost 0 bases and 3 bases respectively, with 7 bases between them. The CDR3 contains 14 residues. Germline values: CDR1 SGHTS, CDR2 YDEGEE. The CDR3 reads CASSLAGNKNIQYF. Written as DNA, the CDR3 is TGTGCCAGCAGCTTGGCAGGGAACAAAAACATTCAGTACTTC.

This sequence joins TRBV2 and TRBJ1-6; TRBD1 aligns across 9 bases. The CDR3 length is 17 residues. Germline V gene data show CDR1 as SNHLY and CDR2 as FYNNEI. The V and J ends lost 0 bases and 10 bases, in that order; junction bases with no gene match: 10. The CDR3 DNA sequence: TGTGCCAGCAGTGAAGCGGCCTGGGGGACAGGGCAATCACCCCTCCACTTT. It translates to CASSEAAWGTGQSPLHF.

This chain uses TRBV24-1 with TRBJ1-2; D is unresolved. This CDR3 comprises 12 residues. Germline CDR1 KGHDR, CDR2 SFDVKD. V dropped 5 bases and J dropped 2 bases, with 5 bases sitting between them. Here the CDR3 reads CATSGYNYGYTF. The CDR3 DNA is TGTGCCACCAGTGGGTACAACTATGGCTACACCTTC.

This clone was found once. The chain joins TRBV4-2 to TRBJ2-7, with D possibly matching TRBD2 (7 bases). In germline, CDR1 is LGHNA, CDR2 YNFKEQ. This CDR3 is 16 amino acids long. V was cut by 2 bases and J by 4 bases, with 18 bases left in between. CDR3 protein: CASSQRSTGGRYEQYF. For the CDR3, the DNA is TGTGCCAGCAGCCAAAGGTCCACGGGGGGCAGGTACGAGCAGTACTTC.

The rearrangement links TRBV7-8 to TRBJ1-4; TRBD1 aligns across 9 bases. The CDR3 is 16 residues long. The germline CDR1 and CDR2 sequences are SGHVS and FQNEAQ. The V gene end was trimmed by 4 bases and the J gene end by 8 bases; junction bases not matched to a gene: 11. For the CDR3, the DNA is TGTGCCAGCAGCTCTAGGCGGGGACAGGGAGGGGAAAAACTGTTTTTT. Encoded protein: CASSSRRGQGGEKLFF. The variable domain in full, completed from reference TRBV7-8 and TRBJ1-4, reads GAGVSQSPRYKVAKRGQDVALRCDPISGHVSLFWYQQALGQGPEFLTYFQNEAQLDKSGLPSDRFFAERPEGSVSTLKIQRTQQEDSAVYLCASSSRRGQGGEKLFFGSGTQLSVL.